The rows below give T cell receptor beta chains drawn from one sample of a study of blood T cell repertoires in COVID-19. Data came from immunoSEQ multiplex PCR; TCRdb stores just in-frame clones and leaves some out. The sample includes about 190,000 clones, about four fifths seen only once; the top ten take less than 6.5%. Source material: peripheral blood. These receptors were collected from a woman aged 65 to 85 with active or convalescent COVID-19. CDR3s include the opening cysteine and the closing phenylalanine or tryptophan. The D gene is left open where the match is weak. Rows give clone size only sometimes, using once, few, many, or a class for an expanded clone.

-	TRBV5-1	-	TRBJ2-6	CASSSAGANVLTF	TGCGCCAGCAGCTCGGCTGGGGCCAACGTCCTGACTTTC
TRBD2	TRBV5-1	-	TRBJ2-7	CASSLVLAGGFYEQYF	TGCGCCAGCAGCTTGGTACTAGCGGGAGGATTTTACGAGCAGTACTTC
TRBD2	TRBV3-1/TRBV3-2	-	TRBJ2-3	CASSGTTSGSWSDTQYF	TGTGCCAGCAGCGGGACCACTAGCGGGAGCTGGTCCGATACGCAGTATTTT
-	TRBV24-1	few	TRBJ1-1	CATSDSGGRLDTEAFF	TGTGCCACCAGTGATTCGGGAGGACGTCTGGACACTGAAGCTTTCTTT
TRBD1	TRBV19	-	TRBJ2-6	CASSPPGGEAGANVLTF	TGTGCCAGTAGTCCCCCAGGGGGAGAGGCTGGGGCCAACGTCCTGACTTTC
TRBD2	TRBV3-1/TRBV3-2	-	TRBJ2-7	CASSQGRGRGREQYF	TGTGCCAGCAGCCAAGGTCGGGGGAGGGGAAGGGAGCAGTACTTC
TRBD2	TRBV7-9	-	TRBJ2-3	CASSLGGGLTDTQYF	TGTGCCAGCAGCTTAGGCGGGGGGCTTACAGATACGCAGTATTTT
-	TRBV27	-	TRBJ1-5	CASSITGSNQPQHF	TGTGCCAGCAGCATAACAGGATCCAATCAGCCCCAGCATTTT
-	TRBV14	-	TRBJ2-5	CASSRGDSSFQETQYF	TGTGCCAGCAGCCGGGGGGACTCCAGTTTTCAAGAGACCCAGTACTTC
-	TRBV28	-	TRBJ1-5	CASSQSQGFGSINQPQHF	TGTGCCAGCAGCCAAAGTCAGGGGTTTGGTAGTATCAATCAGCCCCAGCATTTT
-	TRBV7-3	few	TRBJ1-1	CASSLTPGANTEAFF	TGTGCCAGCAGCTTAACCCCAGGGGCGAACACTGAAGCTTTCTTT
TRBD2	TRBV4-2	-	TRBJ2-1	CASSLGREANNEQFF	TGTGCCAGCAGCCTTGGGCGGGAGGCCAACAATGAGCAGTTCTTC
TRBD1	TRBV9	-	TRBJ1-4	CASSELGTGKNEKLFF	TGTGCCAGCAGCGAGCTAGGGACAGGGAAGAATGAAAAACTGTTTTTT
-	TRBV13	-	TRBJ2-1	CASSLLLWPGANRFWQFF	TGTGCCAGCAGCTTACTGTTGTGGCCAGGGGCTAACCGCTTTTGGCAGTTCTTC
TRBD2	TRBV7-2	-	TRBJ2-2	CASSLLAGRGTGELFF	TGTGCCAGCAGCTTGTTAGCAGGGAGGGGCACCGGGGAGCTGTTTTTT